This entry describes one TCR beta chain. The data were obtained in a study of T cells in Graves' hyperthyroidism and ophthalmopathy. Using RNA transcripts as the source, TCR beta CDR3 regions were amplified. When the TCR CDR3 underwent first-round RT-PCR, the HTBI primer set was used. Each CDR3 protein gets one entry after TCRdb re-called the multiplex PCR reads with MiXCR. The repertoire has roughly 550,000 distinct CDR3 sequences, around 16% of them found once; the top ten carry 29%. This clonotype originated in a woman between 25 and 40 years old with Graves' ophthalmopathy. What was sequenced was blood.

The CDR3 region has the DNA TGCAGTGCCAACCCCAGCTCTAGTGATACAGATGAGCAGTTCTTC. This translates into CSANPSSSDTDEQFF. V usage is TRBV20-1 and J usage is TRBJ2-1; D remains unclear. The CDR3 runs to 15 residues. Per germline, CDR1 DFQATT and CDR2 SNEGSKA (reference sequence). V was clipped by 6 bases and J by 8 bases, with 23 bases between them.